These 24 T cell receptor beta chains came from one sample sequenced in a study of blood T cell repertoires in COVID-19 (dated by TCRdb to the early 2020s). Library generation was performed with the immunoSEQ multiplex PCR assay. As stored in TCRdb, this immuneACCESS dataset retains in-frame rearrangements with V and J assigned. A fraction of the clones does not appear; measured against another copy, unresolved V genes explain less than half of the discrepancy, and the remainder lacks a known reason. The sample has some 150,000 clones on record, approximately 84% of them singletons. The ten largest account for about 2.7% of the sample. Source material: peripheral blood. The source is a human donor with acute or convalescent COVID-19. The donor label of this sample is uncertain.

V usage is TRBV3-1 (or the pseudogene TRBV3-2) and J usage is TRBJ2-3; 11 bases match TRBD2. Germline CDR1 is LGHDT and CDR2 is YNNKEL (reference sequence). The CDR3 has 16 residues. Trimming cost V 4 bases and J 5 bases; bases outside gene matches: 8. The CDR3 reads CASSPTGLAVEDTQYF. In DNA, the CDR3 is TGTGCCAGCAGCCCCACGGGACTAGCGGTCGAAGATACGCAGTATTTT.

This rearrangement joins TRBV5-1 to TRBJ1-2; 7 nucleotides match TRBD1. From germline, CDR1 is SGHRS and CDR2 YFSETQ. This CDR3 has 13 residues. V gave up 2 bases and J gave up 7 bases; unmatched junction bases: 5. CDR3 coding DNA: TGCGCCAGCAGCTTTGGACAGGATGTTGGCTACACCTTC. This gives the protein CASSFGQDVGYTF.

The V gene is TRBV11-2, the J gene TRBJ1-6, with D possibly TRBD1 on 5 matching bases. The CDR3 is made up of 13 amino acids. CDR1 SGHAT and CDR2 FQNNGV come from the germline V gene. V was trimmed by 7 bases and J by 6 bases, leaving 10 bases between them. This chain's CDR3 is CASKEGRNSPLHF. The CDR3 DNA sequence: TGTGCCAGCAAGGAGGGGCGTAATTCACCCCTCCACTTT.

The rearrangement links TRBV6-5 to TRBJ1-2; 11 nucleotides align to TRBD1. CDR1 and CDR2 from the germline V gene are MNHEY and SVGAGI. The ends lost 4 bases at V and 5 bases at J; junction bases unmatched: 9. CDR3 length: 16 residues. In DNA form, the CDR3 reads TGTGCCAGCAGTTCGGCAGGACAGGGGGCTTTGTATGGCTACACCTTC. Protein sequence: CASSSAGQGALYGYTF.

V gene TRBV11-2 combines with J gene TRBJ1-2; D is uncertain. The V and J ends lost 2 bases and 2 bases respectively, with 6 bases between them. The CDR3 spans 13 residues. Germline V CDR1 and CDR2: SGHAT, FQNNGV. For the CDR3, the DNA is TGTGCCAGCAGCTTATCACAGAACTATGGCTACACCTTC. Protein sequence: CASSLSQNYGYTF.

This clone was detected only once. This sample includes further DNA sequences coding for the same CDR3. The CDR3 sequence: CASSVGLELTDTQYF. CDR3 sequence (DNA): TGTGCCAGCAGCGTAGGGCTAGAACTCACAGATACGCAGTATTTT. V usage is TRBV9 and J usage is TRBJ2-3; no clear D gene. The germline V gene encodes CDR1 SGDLS and CDR2 YYNGEE. V was clipped by 0 bases and J by 2 bases, with 10 bases between them. The CDR3 length is 15 residues.

V is TRBV2 and J is TRBJ1-5; D is undetermined. V was pared by 6 bases and J by 2 bases, with 11 bases between. The CDR3 spans 14 residues. Per germline, CDR1 SNHLY and CDR2 FYNNEI. CDR3 in amino acids: CASSGGRGNQPQHF. CDR3 bases: TGTGCCAGCAGCGGAGGCCGGGGCAATCAGCCCCAGCATTTT.

This clone turned up a few times. The chain links TRBV3-1 (or the pseudogene TRBV3-2) to TRBJ1-1; possible D gene TRBD1, 6 bases. CDR1 and CDR2 from the germline V gene are LGHDT and YNNKEL (reference sequence). Trimming cost V 4 bases and J 6 bases, with 12 bases left between them. This CDR3 region has 13 residues. The CDR3 DNA reads TGTGCCAGCAGCCCGACAGGTCGACCTGAAGCTTTCTTT. This encodes CASSPTGRPEAFF.

The CDR3 is CASSLASLSGNTIYF. CDR3 DNA: TGTGCCAGCAGCTTGGCCTCTCTCTCTGGAAACACCATATATTTT. J is TRBJ1-3 and V is TRBV11-2; unclear D gene. Trimming left V 3 bases short and J 0 bases short, with 9 bases between. This CDR3 is 15 amino acids long. The V gene's germline CDR1 is SGHAT and CDR2 FQNNGV.

The chain employs TRBV28 and TRBJ2-2; D perhaps matches TRBD2 (5 bases). The germline V and J ends were trimmed by 8 bases and 0 bases, with 16 bases remaining between them. Germline lookup yields CDR1 MDHEN and CDR2 SYDVKM. This CDR3 spans 16 amino acids. CDR3 sequence: CASRRGAATNTGELFF. CDR3 bases: TGTGCCAGCCGTCGCGGAGCGGCAACGAACACCGGGGAGCTGTTTTTT.

The V call is TRBV6-5, the J call TRBJ1-1, with TRBD1 matching 7 bases. This CDR3 contains 14 residues. With V trimmed by 7 bases and J by 1 base, 6 bases remained unmatched. Germline values: CDR1 MNHEY, CDR2 SVGAGI. The CDR3 sequence: CASTATGKNTEAFF. For the CDR3, the DNA is TGTGCCAGCACCGCGACAGGGAAGAACACTGAAGCTTTCTTT.

The chain recombines TRBV18 with TRBJ2-7; TRBD1 matches 10 bases. Germline trimming cut 5 bases from V and 3 bases from J; bases unmatched to any gene: 4. CDR3 length: 14 amino acids. Germline V CDR1 and CDR2: KGHSH, LQKENI. CDR3 sequence: CASSTDRGNYEQYF. CDR3 sequence (DNA): TGTGCCAGCTCAACGGACAGGGGGAACTACGAGCAGTACTTC.

The chain recombines TRBV5-1 with TRBJ1-3; TRBD1 matches at 10 bases. With 3 bases clipped from V and 0 bases from J, the junction kept 3 bases outside the gene matches. The germline V gene encodes CDR1 SGHRS and CDR2 YFSETQ. CDR3 length: 16 amino acids. CDR3 nucleotides: TGCGCCAGCAGCTATGGACAGGGGGTCTCTGGAAACACCATATATTTT. Amino acids: CASSYGQGVSGNTIYF. Full variable domain (outside the CDR3, taken from reference TRBV5-1 and TRBJ1-3): KAGVTQTPRYLIKTRGQQVTLSCSPISGHRSVSWYQQTPGQGLQFLFEYFSETQRNKGNFPGRFSGRQFSNSRSEMNVSTLELGDSALYLCASSYGQGVSGNTIYFGEGSWLTVV.

The rearrangement joins TRBV29-1 to TRBJ1-6; TRBD1 agrees at 9 bases. This CDR3 is built from 14 residues. The germline CDR1 and CDR2 sequences are SQVTM and ANQGSEA. V lost 5 bases to trimming and J lost 7 bases; unmatched junction nucleotides: 6. For the CDR3, the DNA is TGCAGCGTTAGGACAGGGGCCGAGAATTCACCCCTCCACTTT. Its protein is CSVRTGAENSPLHF.

The chain employs TRBV7-9 and TRBJ2-3; TRBD2 is a possible D gene (6 bases). Germline lookup yields CDR1 SEHNR and CDR2 FQNEAQ (reference sequence). V lost 3 bases and J lost 1, with 17 bases in between. CDR3 length equals 17 residues. The DNA for the CDR3 is TGTGCCAGCAGCTTGCGGGGACGGAGGGGTGGCACAGATACGCAGTATTTT. Its translation: CASSLRGRRGGTDTQYF.

V is TRBV5-4 and J is TRBJ2-7; weak D call: TRBD2 (5 bases). The V gene lost 1 base and the J gene lost 5 bases, with 13 bases spanning the gap. Germline assignment: CDR1 SGHNT and CDR2 YYREEE (reference sequence). The CDR3 loop spans 14 amino acids. The CDR3 protein is CASSLNAPGDEQYF. The CDR3 nucleotides read TGTGCCAGCAGCTTGAATGCTCCCGGGGACGAGCAGTACTTC.

This clone occurred once. This chain uses TRBV9 with TRBJ2-7; 8 bases agree with TRBD1. CDR3 length: 16 amino acids. Germline V gene sequence: CDR1 SGDLS, CDR2 YYNGEE. The V and J ends lost 0 bases and 2 bases, in that order; junction bases with no gene match: 7. The CDR3 bases are TGTGCCAGCAGCGTAGGACTTGGGACAGGTACCTACGAGCAGTACTTC. Translation: CASSVGLGTGTYEQYF.

The V gene is TRBV5-4, the J gene TRBJ2-2; the D is unclear. The CDR3 is 14 amino acids. CDR1 is SGHNT, CDR2 YYREEE, per germline (reference sequence). The ends were cut back, 2 bases at V and 1 base at J, with 6 bases in the middle. CDR3 in DNA: TGTGCCAGCAGCTTTCAGGAGAACACCGGGGAGCTGTTTTTT. Amino acid sequence: CASSFQENTGELFF.

The table lists this clone with a count of one. The gene calls are TRBV6-5 and TRBJ2-2, with TRBD1 as a possible D gene (6 bases). CDR3 length: 13 residues. The germline gives CDR1 MNHEY, CDR2 SVGAGI. V lost 6 bases and J lost 6, with 11 bases in between. This CDR3 reads CASRRGSPGELFF. CDR3 nucleotide sequence: TGTGCCAGCAGGAGGGGGAGTCCCGGGGAGCTGTTTTTT.

The chain combines TRBV6-1 with TRBJ2-5; D is perhaps TRBD2 (7 bases). This CDR3 has 16 residues. Trimming stripped 4 bases from V and 3 bases from J, with 18 bases between. Germline V gene lookup returns CDR1 MNHNS and CDR2 SASEGT. CDR3 DNA: TGTGCCAGCAGTGGAGAGACAGGCGGGGGAAAAGAGACCCAGTACTTC. Residues: CASSGETGGGKETQYF.

The V and J genes are TRBV7-9 and TRBJ1-1; weak D call: TRBD1 (6 bases). Germline CDR1 reads SEHNR; CDR2 reads FQNEAQ (reference sequence). The V end lost 4 bases, the J end lost 7 bases, and 13 bases lay between the germline ends. The length of the CDR3 is 13 residues. The CDR3 region is CASSSRTEDEAFF. The CDR3 DNA follows: TGTGCCAGCAGCTCTCGGACAGAGGATGAAGCTTTCTTT.

This chain links TRBV3-1 (or the pseudogene TRBV3-2) with TRBJ2-1; 7 positions match TRBD2. This CDR3 contains 15 residues. With 7 bases clipped from V and 4 bases from J, the junction kept 10 bases outside the gene matches. The germline gives CDR1 LGHDT, CDR2 YNNKEL (reference sequence). This CDR3 is CASTRGSGSYNEQFF. CDR3 coding DNA: TGTGCCAGCACACGAGGTAGCGGGTCTTACAATGAGCAGTTCTTC.

The rearrangement uses TRBV3-1 (or the pseudogene TRBV3-2) and TRBJ2-1; D not certain. The CDR3 extends over 14 amino acids. Trimming took off 1 base at V and 7 bases at J, with 11 bases between the two ends. Germline V gene lookup returns CDR1 LGHDT and CDR2 YNNKEL (reference sequence). For the CDR3, the DNA is TGTGCCAGCAGCCAAGTAAGGCTAGTGAATGAGCAGTTCTTC. Translation: CASSQVRLVNEQFF.

V gene TRBV6-5 combines with J gene TRBJ1-2; D not certain. Trimming shortened V by 6 bases and J by 4 bases, and 15 bases separated the two germline ends. This CDR3 contains 14 residues. The germline gives CDR1 MNHEY, CDR2 SVGAGI. CDR3 DNA sequence: TGTGCCAGCAGCCCCTCTCGCGTTGGCTATGGCTACACCTTC. This translates into CASSPSRVGYGYTF.